The present TCR delta chain was sequenced within a study of gamma-delta chains in newborns, infants, children. Study as a whole: Polyclonal expansion of innate γδ T cells after birth follows microbial exposure.

This clone came up a few times. TCRdb redid clone calling on the reads using CATT. The data show fewer than 14,000 delta-chain clones, with roughly 3.5% seen just once and under 10% held by the top ten. CDR1 is TSWWSYY and CDR2 is QGS in the germline V gene. V was clipped by 0 bases and J by 7 bases, with 15 bases between them. This CDR3 spans 15 amino acids. The TCR sequence derives from a child who was a newborn, infant or young child, either healthy, febrile or measles-vaccinated (not recorded which). The sequenced material came from blood. The chain carries TRDV1 and TRDJ1; weak D call: TRDD3 (5 bases). In DNA, the CDR3 is TGTGCTCTTGGGGAACTTCGCGGGGAGGGGACTAAACTCATCTTT. Translating gives CALGELRGEGTKLIF.